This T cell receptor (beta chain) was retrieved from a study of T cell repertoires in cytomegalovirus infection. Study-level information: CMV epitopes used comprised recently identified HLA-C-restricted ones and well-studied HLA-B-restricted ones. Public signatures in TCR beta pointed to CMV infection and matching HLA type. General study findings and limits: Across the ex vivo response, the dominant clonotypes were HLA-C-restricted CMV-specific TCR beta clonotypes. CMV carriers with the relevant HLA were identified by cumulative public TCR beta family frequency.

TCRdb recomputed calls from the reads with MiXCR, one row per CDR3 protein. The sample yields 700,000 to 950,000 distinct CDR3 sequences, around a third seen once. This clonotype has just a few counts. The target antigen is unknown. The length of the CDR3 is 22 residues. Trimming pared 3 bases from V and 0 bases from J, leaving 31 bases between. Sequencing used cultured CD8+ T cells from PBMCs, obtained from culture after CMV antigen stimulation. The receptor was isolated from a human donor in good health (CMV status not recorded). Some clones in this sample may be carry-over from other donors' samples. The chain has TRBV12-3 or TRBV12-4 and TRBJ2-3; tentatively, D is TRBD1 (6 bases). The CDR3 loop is CASSFGIPGVPSRLSSTDTQYF. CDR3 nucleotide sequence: TGTGCCAGCAGTTTTGGGATCCCAGGGGTCCCTAGCCGACTATCTAGCACAGATACGCAGTATTTT.